Here is one TCR beta chain with its context. The antigen remains unidentified. This sample is drawn from a study of T cells expressing NK-cell markers. In the study overall: It was from sorted CD3+CD56+NKG2C+, CD3+CD56+NKG2C- and CD3+CD56-NKG2C+ T cells that TCR beta repertoires came. The study's findings and limits: Top CD8+ clonotypes included the dominant CD3+CD56+NKG2C+ clonotypes in 6 or 7 donors.

5'RACE template switching built TCR beta cDNA with unique molecular identifiers. TCRdb reprocessed the 5' RACE reads and reports one entry per CDR3 protein, with no DNA. Its listing shows about 190,000 distinct CDR3 sequences. CDR1 is SGHTA, CDR2 FQGNSA, per germline. The length of the CDR3 is 15 residues. This chain uses TRBV7-2 with TRBJ2-5; the D call of TRBD1 rests on TCRdb alone, since no DNA is present to check it. Sequenced: blood T cells: a sorted CD56 or NKG2C T cell subset, CD4+ or CD8+ T cells, or bulk PBMC T cells (not recorded which). This TCR derives from a man aged 18 to 69 in good health. This chain's CDR3 is CASSTGTGGLETQYF.